This T cell receptor (beta chain) was recovered during a study of T cell clonality in common variable immunodeficiency. Sequencing input was equivalent genomic DNA from CVID and controls. Data came from immunoSEQ multiplex PCR; TCRdb stores just in-frame clones and leaves some out. The sample shows about 50,000 clones, none of them appearing just once. Turning to this clone: Its cognate antigen is unknown. Coverage ceases 3 residues before the CDR3 finishes, and the germline J gene fills in the end.

V was trimmed by 5 bases and J by 2 bases, leaving 10 bases between them. Germline V gene lookup returns CDR1 LNHDA and CDR2 SQIVND (reference sequence). CDR3 length: 14 residues. Study conclusions and caveats: CVID subjects showed higher TCRbeta clonality than healthy controls.

The chain carries TRBV19 and TRBJ1-5; D is ambiguous. The source of this sequence is a person between 18 and 69 years old in good health. The sequencing sample was made of peripheral blood mononuclear cells. The CDR3 spells CASSWASGNQPQHF. The sequenced part of the CDR3 DNA is TGTGCCAGTAGTTGGGCGTCGGGCAATCAGCCC.